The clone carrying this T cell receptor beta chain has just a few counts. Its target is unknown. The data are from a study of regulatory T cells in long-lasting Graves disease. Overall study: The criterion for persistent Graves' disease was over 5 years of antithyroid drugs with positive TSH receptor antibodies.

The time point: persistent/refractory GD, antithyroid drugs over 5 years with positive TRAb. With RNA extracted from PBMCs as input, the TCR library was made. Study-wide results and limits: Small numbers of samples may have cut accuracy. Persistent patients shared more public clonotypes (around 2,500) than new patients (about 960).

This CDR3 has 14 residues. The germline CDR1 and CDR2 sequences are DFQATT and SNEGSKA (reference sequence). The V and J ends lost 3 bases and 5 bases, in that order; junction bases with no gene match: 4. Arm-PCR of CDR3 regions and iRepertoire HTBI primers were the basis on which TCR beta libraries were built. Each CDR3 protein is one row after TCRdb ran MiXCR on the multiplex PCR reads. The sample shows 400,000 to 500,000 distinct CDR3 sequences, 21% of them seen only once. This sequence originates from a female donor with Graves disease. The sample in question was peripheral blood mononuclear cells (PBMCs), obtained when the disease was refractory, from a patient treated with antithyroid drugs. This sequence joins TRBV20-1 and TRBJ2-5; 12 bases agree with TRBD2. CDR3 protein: CSASPSGRVETQYF. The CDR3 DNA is TGCAGTGCTAGTCCTAGCGGGAGGGTGGAGACCCAGTACTTC.